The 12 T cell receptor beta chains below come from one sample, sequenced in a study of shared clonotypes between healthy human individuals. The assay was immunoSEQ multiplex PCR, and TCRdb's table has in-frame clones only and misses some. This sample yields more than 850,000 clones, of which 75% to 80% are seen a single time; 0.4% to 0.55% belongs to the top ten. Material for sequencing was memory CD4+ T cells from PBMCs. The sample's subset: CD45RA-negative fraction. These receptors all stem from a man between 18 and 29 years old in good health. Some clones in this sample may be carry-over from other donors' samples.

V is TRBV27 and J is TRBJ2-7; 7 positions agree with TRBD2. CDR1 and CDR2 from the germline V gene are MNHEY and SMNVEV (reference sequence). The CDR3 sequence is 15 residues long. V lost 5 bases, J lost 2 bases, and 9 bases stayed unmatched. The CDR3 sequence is CASSPDRRGTYEQYF. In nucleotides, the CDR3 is TGTGCCAGCAGTCCCGACCGGCGGGGGACCTACGAGCAGTACTTC.

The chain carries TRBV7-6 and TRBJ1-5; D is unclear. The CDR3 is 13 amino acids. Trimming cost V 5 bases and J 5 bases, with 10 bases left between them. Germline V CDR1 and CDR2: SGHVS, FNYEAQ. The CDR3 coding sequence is TGTGCCAGCAGCGCGGGGATCGATCAGCCCCAGCATTTT. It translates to CASSAGIDQPQHF.

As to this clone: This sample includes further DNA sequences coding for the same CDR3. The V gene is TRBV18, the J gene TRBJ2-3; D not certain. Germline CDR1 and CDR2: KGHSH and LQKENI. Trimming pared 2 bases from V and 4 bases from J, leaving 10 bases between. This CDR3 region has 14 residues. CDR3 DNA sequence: TGTGCCAGCTCACCAGGGCCTGGCGCAGATACGCAGTATTTT. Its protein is CASSPGPGADTQYF.

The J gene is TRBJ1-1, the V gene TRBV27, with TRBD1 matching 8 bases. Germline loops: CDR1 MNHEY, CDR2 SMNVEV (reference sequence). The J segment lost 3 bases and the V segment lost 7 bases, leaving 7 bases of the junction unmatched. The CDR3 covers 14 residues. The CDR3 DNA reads TGTGCCAGCACCCTCAGGGGGCGAGACACTGAAGCTTTCTTT. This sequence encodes CASTLRGRDTEAFF.

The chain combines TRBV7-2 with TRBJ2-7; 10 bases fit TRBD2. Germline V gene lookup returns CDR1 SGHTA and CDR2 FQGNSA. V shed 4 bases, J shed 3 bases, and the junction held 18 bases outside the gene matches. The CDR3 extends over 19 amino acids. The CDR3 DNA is TGTGCCAGCAGCTCCGTCCGTTTGACACTAGCGGGGACCTTCTACGAGCAGTACTTC. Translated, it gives CASSSVRLTLAGTFYEQYF.

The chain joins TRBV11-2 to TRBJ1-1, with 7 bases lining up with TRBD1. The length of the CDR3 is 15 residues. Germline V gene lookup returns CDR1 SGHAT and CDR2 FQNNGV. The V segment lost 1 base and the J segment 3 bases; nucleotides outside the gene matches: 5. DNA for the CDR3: TGTGCCAGCAGCTTAGGTAGGGGGCGCGACACTGAAGCTTTCTTT. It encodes CASSLGRGRDTEAFF.

This CDR3 is CASSEFRGAGTEAFF. CDR3 nucleotides: TGTGCCAGCAGTGAATTCCGGGGCGCGGGGACTGAAGCTTTCTTT. This chain links TRBV2 with TRBJ1-1, with D possibly matching TRBD1 (5 bases). The CDR3 is 15 amino acids. From germline, CDR1 is SNHLY and CDR2 FYNNEI. V gave up 2 bases and J gave up 5 bases, with 15 bases separating them.

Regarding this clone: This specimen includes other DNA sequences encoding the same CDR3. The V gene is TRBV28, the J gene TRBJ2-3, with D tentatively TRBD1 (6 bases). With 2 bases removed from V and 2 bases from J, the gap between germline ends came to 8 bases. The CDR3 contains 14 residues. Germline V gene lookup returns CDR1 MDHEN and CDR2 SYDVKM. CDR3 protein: CASSLTGTTDTQYF. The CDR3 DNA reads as TGTGCCAGCAGTTTAACAGGGACCACAGATACGCAGTATTTT.

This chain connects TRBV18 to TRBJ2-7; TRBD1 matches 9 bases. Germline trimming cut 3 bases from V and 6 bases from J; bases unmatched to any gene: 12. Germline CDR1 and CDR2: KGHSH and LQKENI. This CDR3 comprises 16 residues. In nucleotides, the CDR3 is TGTGCCAGCTCACCTACCGGGACAGGGTACGGTCGCGAGCAGTACTTC. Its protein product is CASSPTGTGYGREQYF.

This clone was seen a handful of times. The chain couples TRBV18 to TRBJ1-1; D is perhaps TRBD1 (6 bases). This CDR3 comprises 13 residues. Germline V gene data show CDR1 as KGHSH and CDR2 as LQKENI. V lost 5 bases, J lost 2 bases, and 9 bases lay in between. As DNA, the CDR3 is TGTGCCAGCTCAGGACAGCAAAACACTGAAGCTTTCTTT. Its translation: CASSGQQNTEAFF.

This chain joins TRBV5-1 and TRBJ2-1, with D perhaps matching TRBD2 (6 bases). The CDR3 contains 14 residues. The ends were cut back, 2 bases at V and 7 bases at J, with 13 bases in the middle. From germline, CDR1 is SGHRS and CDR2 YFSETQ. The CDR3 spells CASSFGGSRNEQFF. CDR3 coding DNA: TGCGCCAGCAGCTTTGGAGGGAGTAGGAATGAGCAGTTCTTC.

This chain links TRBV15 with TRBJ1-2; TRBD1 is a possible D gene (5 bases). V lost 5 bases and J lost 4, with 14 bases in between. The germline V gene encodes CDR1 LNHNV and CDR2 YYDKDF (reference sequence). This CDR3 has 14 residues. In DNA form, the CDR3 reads TGTGCCACCAGCGCCCGGGACCGGACCTATGGCTACACCTTC. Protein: CATSARDRTYGYTF.